Listed below are T cell receptor beta chains from one sample, sequenced in a study of T-cell memory formation after mild COVID-19. TCRdb redid the calling of the 5' RACE reads with MiXCR, one entry per CDR3 protein. Here the sample spans some 40,000 distinct CDR3 sequences, around 6.1% being singletons. Sequenced sample: PBMCs or a T cell subset sorted from them (not recorded which). Receptor source: an adult who had mild COVID-19 (a few samples of this study predate the infection). Cell type and time point are not known. The CDR3 runs from the conserved cysteine through the conserved F or W. Fields, in order: CDR3 length, D gene, V gene, J gene, clone size, CDR3 protein, CDR3 DNA. The D gene is left open where the match is weak. Clone size appears in some rows only: once, few, many, or a class for an expanded clone.

16	TRBD2	TRBV6-2/TRBV6-3	TRBJ2-1	.	CASSTLAVFPYNEQFF	TGTGCCAGCAGCACACTAGCGGTTTTTCCCTACAATGAGCAGTTCTTC
14	.	TRBV2	TRBJ1-5	few	CASSEAGRDQPQHF	TGTGCCAGCAGTGAGGCAGGGCGTGATCAGCCCCAGCATTTT
14	.	TRBV11-3	TRBJ1-6	few	CASSHTLANSPLHF	TGTGCCAGCAGCCACACTTTGGCGAATTCACCCCTCCACTTT
13	.	TRBV30	TRBJ1-2	.	CAWRYGGNYGYTF	TGTGCCTGGAGATATGGCGGAAACTATGGCTACACCTTC
15	.	TRBV6-5	TRBJ1-5	.	CASSYSREGNQPQHF	TGTGCCAGCAGTTACTCGAGGGAAGGCAATCAGCCCCAGCATTTT
13	TRBD1	TRBV5-1	TRBJ1-4	.	CASSRDRDEKLFF	TGCGCCAGCAGCCGGGACAGGGATGAAAAACTGTTTTTT
15	.	TRBV9	TRBJ2-1	many	CASSVGTLPYNEQFF	TGTGCCAGCAGCGTAGGAACACTTCCCTACAATGAGCAGTTCTTC
15	.	TRBV21-1	TRBJ1-1	.	CASSRRGQGQSEAFF	TGTGCCAGCAGCCGCCGAGGACAGGGTCAATCTGAAGCTTTCTTT
14	.	TRBV19	TRBJ2-6	.	CASMRFSGANVLTF	TGTGCCAGTATGAGGTTCTCTGGGGCCAACGTCCTGACTTTC
16	.	TRBV5-5	TRBJ2-7	many	CASSFFRAGQSYEQYF	TGTGCCAGCAGCTTTTTTAGGGCCGGTCAATCCTACGAGCAGTACTTC
17	TRBD2	TRBV18	TRBJ2-5	many	CASSQTPLAGGQETQYF	TGTGCCAGCTCTCAAACGCCACTAGCGGGAGGGCAAGAGACCCAGTACTTC
16	.	TRBV4-1	TRBJ1-1	few	CASSQVLSKTNTEAFF	TGCGCCAGCAGCCAAGTTCTAAGTAAGACGAACACTGAAGCTTTCTTT
14	.	TRBV7-9	TRBJ1-2	.	CASSLGRDLYGYTF	TGTGCCAGCAGCTTAGGCAGGGATCTTTATGGCTACACCTTC
12	.	TRBV12-3/TRBV12-4	TRBJ2-3	many	CASSFSRDTQYF	TGTGCCAGCAGTTTCTCTAGAGATACGCAGTATTTT
14	.	TRBV12-3/TRBV12-4	TRBJ1-1	few	CASRGDRLATEAFF	TGTGCCAGCAGGGGCGATCGGCTAGCGACTGAAGCTTTCTTT
12	.	TRBV2	TRBJ2-2	.	CASSVYAGELFF	TGTGCCAGCAGTGTATACGCCGGGGAGCTGTTTTTT
12	.	TRBV30	TRBJ2-7	many	CAWSRTMGEQYF	TGTGCCTGGAGTAGGACCATGGGTGAGCAGTACTTC
15	TRBD1	TRBV7-3	TRBJ2-2	many	CASSLGTGVTGELFF	TGTGCCAGCAGCTTGGGGACAGGGGTCACCGGGGAGCTGTTTTTT
15	.	TRBV20-1	TRBJ2-3	few	CSAEPWGPSTDTQYF	TGCAGTGCTGAGCCCTGGGGCCCCAGCACAGATACGCAGTATTTT
17	.	TRBV5-1	TRBJ2-7	many	CASSLFSTGGMNYEQYF	TGCGCCAGCAGCTTATTTTCCACCGGCGGGATGAACTACGAGCAGTACTTC